This TCR beta chain was sequenced for a study of technical replicates of blood from a handful of donors. Trimming pared 0 bases from V and 7 bases from J, leaving 19 bases between. This CDR3 contains 17 residues. Per the germline V gene, CDR1 is SGDLS and CDR2 is YYNGEE. TCRdb keeps only in-frame clones here, not all; method: immunoSEQ multiplex PCR. The profile shows some 82,000 clones, approximately 94% of them singletons. The rearrangement links TRBV9 to TRBJ1-4; D gene ambiguous. The TCR comes from a human donor in good health. The sequenced material came from T cells isolated from PBMCs. The CDR3 region has the DNA TGTGCCAGCAGCGTAGATGTACGGGGAGGTATGGGTGAAAAACTGTTTTTT. Its translation: CASSVDVRGGMGEKLFF.